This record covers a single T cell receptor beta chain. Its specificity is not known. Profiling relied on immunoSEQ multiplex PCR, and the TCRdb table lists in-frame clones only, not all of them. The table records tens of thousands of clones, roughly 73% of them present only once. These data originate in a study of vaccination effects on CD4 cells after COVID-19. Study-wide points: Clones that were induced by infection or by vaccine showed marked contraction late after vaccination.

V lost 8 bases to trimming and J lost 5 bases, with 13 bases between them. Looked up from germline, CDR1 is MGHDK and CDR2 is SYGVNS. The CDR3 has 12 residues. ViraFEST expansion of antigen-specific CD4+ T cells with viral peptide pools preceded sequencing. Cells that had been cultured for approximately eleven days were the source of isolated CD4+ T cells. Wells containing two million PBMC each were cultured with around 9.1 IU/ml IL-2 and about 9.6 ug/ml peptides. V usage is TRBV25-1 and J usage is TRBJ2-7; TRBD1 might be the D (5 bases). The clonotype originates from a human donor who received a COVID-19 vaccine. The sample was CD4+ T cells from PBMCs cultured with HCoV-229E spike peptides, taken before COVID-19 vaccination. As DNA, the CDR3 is TGTGCCAGCGGACCAACAGGACACGAGCAGTACTTC. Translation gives CASGPTGHEQYF.